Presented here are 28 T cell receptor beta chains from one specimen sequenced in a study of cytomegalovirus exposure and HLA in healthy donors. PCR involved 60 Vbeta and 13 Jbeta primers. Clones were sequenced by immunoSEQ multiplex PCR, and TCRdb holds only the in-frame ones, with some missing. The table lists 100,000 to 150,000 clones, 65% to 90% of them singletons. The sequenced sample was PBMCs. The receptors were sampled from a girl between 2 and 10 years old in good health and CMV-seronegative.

CDR3 region: CASRRPRQGPTRTGELFF. CDR3 DNA: TGCGCCAGCAGGCGTCCTAGACAGGGGCCTACGCGTACCGGGGAGCTGTTTTTT. The chain recombines TRBV23-1 with TRBJ2-2, with 8 bases aligning to TRBD1. TRBV23-1 qualifies as an ORF whose function is uncertain. Trimming removed 6 bases from V and 5 bases from J; junction bases left unmatched: 17. CDR3 length equals 18 residues.

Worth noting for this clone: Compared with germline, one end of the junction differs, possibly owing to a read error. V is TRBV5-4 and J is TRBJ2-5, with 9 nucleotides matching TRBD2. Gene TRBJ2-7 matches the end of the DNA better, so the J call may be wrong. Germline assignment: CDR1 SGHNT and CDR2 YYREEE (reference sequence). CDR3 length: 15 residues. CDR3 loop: CASSSGTSNSNEQYF. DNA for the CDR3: TGTGCCAGCAGCTCGGGGACTAGCAACTCCAACGAGCAGTACTTC.

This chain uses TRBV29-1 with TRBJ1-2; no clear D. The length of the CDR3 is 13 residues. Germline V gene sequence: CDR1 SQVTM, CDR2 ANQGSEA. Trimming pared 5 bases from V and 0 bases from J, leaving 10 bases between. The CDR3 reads CSVYFTPNYGYTF. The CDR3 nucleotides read TGCAGCGTTTACTTCACGCCTAACTATGGCTACACCTTC.

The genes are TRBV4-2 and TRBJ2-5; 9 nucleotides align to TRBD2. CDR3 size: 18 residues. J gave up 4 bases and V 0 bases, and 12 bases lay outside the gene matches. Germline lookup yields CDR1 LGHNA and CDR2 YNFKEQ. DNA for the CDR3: TGTGCCAGCAGCCAAGAAGCTGAGGGCGGGGGGGCTCGAGAGACCCAGTACTTC. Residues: CASSQEAEGGGARETQYF.

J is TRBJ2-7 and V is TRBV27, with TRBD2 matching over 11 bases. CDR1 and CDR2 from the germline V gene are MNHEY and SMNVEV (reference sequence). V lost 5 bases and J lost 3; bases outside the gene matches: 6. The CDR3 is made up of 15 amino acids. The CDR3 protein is CASSLTSGNFYEQYF. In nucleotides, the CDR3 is TGTGCCAGCAGTCTGACTAGCGGGAACTTCTACGAGCAGTACTTC.

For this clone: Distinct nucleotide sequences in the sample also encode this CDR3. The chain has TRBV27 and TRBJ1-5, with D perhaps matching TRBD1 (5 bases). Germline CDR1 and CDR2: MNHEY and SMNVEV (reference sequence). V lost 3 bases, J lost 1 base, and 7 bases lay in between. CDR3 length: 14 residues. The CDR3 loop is CASSLAGSNQPQHF. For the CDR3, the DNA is TGTGCCAGCAGTTTGGCAGGGAGCAATCAGCCCCAGCATTTT.

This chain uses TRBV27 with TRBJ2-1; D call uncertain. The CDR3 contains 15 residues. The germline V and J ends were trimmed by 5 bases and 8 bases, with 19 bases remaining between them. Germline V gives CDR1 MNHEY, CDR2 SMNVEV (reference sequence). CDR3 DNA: TGTGCCAGCAGTCTCGCTCACGGGTCTTTCTATGAGCAGTTCTTC. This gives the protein CASSLAHGSFYEQFF.

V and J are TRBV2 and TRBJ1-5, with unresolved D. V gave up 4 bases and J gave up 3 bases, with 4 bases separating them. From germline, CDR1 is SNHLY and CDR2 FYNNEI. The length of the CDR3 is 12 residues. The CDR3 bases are TGTGCCAGCAGTGGGCCCAATCAGCCCCAGCATTTT. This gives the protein CASSGPNQPQHF.

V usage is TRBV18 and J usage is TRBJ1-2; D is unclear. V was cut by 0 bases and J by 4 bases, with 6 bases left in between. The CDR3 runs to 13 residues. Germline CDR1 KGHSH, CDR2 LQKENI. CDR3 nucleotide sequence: TGTGCCAGCTCACCACCTTCTAGCTATGGCTACACCTTC. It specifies CASSPPSSYGYTF.

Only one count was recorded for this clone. The CDR3 DNA follows: TGTGCCAGCAGCGACCCCCCTAGCGGGAGGGCCCCGAGGGACGAGCAGTACTTC. Translation: CASSDPPSGRAPRDEQYF. The genes are TRBV11-2 and TRBJ2-7, with 12 bases aligning to TRBD2. There are 18 residues in the CDR3. The germline V gene encodes CDR1 SGHAT and CDR2 FQNNGV. V was pared by 5 bases and J by 5 bases, with 16 bases of the junction left unmatched.

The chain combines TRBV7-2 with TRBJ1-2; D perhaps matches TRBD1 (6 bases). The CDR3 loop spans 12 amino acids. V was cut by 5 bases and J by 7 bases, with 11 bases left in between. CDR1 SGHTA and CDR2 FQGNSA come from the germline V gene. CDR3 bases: TGTGCCAGCAGCACAGGGTCGGGTGGCTACACCTTC. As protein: CASSTGSGGYTF.

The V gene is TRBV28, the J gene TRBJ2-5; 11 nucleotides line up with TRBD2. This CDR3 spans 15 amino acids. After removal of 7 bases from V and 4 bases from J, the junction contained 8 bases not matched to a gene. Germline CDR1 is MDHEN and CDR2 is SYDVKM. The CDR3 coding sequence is TGTGCCAGCACCCTAACAGGACTAGCGGGAGAGACCCAGTACTTC. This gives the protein CASTLTGLAGETQYF.

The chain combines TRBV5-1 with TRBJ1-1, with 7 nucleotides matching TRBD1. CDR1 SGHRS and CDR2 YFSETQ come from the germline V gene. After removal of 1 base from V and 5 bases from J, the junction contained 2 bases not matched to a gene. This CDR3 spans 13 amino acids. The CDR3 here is CASSLNRGTEAFF. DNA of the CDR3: TGCGCCAGCAGCTTGAACAGGGGAACTGAAGCTTTCTTT.

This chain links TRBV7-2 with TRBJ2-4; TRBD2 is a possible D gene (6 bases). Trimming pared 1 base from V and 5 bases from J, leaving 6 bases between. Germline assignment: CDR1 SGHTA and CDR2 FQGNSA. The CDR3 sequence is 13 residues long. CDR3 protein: CASSLGGENIQYF. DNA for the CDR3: TGTGCCAGCAGCTTAGGCGGGGAAAACATTCAGTACTTC.

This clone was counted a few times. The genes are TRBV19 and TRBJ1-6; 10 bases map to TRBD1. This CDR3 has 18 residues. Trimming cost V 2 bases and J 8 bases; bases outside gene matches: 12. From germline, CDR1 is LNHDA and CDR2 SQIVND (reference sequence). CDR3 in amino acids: CASSINVGWGQGYSPLHF. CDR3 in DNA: TGTGCCAGTAGTATAAACGTCGGGTGGGGACAGGGGTATTCACCCCTCCACTTT.

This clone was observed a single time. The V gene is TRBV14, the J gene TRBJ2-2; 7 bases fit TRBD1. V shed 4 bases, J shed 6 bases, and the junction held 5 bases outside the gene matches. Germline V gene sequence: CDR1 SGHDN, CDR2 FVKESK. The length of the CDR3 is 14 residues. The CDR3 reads CASSRQGISGELFF. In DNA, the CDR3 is TGTGCCAGCAGCCGACAGGGTATATCCGGGGAGCTGTTTTTT.

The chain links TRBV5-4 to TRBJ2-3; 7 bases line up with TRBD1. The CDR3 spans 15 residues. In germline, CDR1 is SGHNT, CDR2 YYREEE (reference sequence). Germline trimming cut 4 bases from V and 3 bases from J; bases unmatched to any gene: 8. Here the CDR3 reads CASSKRDSLTDTQYF. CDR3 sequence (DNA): TGTGCCAGCAGCAAAAGGGACAGCCTTACAGATACGCAGTATTTT.

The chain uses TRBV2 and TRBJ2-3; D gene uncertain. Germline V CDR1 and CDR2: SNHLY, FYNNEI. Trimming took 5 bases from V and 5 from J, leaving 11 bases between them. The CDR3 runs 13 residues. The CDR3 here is CASSLLVGDTQYF. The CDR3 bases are TGTGCCAGCAGTCTGTTAGTTGGAGATACGCAGTATTTT.

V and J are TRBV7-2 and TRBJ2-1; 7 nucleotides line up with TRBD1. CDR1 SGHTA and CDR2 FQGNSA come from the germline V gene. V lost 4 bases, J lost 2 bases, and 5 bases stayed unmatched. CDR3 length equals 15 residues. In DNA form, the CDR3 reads TGTGCCAGCAGCTCTAAACAGGGGCCCTACAATGAGCAGTTCTTC. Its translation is CASSSKQGPYNEQFF.

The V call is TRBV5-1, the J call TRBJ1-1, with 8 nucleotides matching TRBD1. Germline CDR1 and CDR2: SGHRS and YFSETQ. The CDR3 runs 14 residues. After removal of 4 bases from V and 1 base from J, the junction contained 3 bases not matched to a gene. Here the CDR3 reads CASSSTGGNTEAFF. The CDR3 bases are TGCGCCAGCAGCAGCACAGGGGGGAACACTGAAGCTTTCTTT.

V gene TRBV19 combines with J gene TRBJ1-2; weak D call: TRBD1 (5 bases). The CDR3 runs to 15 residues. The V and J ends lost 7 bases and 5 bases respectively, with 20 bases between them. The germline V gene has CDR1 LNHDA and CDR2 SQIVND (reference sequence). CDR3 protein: CASTGLERGLYGYTF. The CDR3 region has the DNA TGTGCCAGTACCGGTTTGGAGCGGGGACTGTATGGCTACACCTTC.

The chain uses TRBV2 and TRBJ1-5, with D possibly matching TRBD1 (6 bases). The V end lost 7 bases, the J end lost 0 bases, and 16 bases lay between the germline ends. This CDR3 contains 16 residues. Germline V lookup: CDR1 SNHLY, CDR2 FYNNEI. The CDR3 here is CASTPGHGYSNQPQHF. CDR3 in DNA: TGTGCCAGCACTCCGGGACACGGGTATAGCAATCAGCCCCAGCATTTT.

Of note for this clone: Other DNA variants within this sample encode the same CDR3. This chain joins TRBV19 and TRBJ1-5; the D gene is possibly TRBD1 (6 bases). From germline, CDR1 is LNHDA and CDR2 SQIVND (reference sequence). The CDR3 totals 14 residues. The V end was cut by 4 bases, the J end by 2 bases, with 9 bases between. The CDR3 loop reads CASSTRTGNQPQHF. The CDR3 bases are TGTGCCAGTAGTACCCGGACAGGCAATCAGCCCCAGCATTTT. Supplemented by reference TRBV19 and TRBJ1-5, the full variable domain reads DGGITQSPKYLFRKEGQNVTLSCEQNLNHDAMYWYRQDPGQGLRLIYYSQIVNDFQKGDIAEGYSVSREKKESFPLTVTSAQKNPTAFYLCASSTRTGNQPQHFGDGTRLSIL.

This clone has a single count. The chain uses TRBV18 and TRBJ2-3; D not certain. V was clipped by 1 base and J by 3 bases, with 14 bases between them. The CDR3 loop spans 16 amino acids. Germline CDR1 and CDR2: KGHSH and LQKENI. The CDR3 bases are TGTGCCAGCTCACCACATGGTCCCTCTAGGACAGATACGCAGTATTTT. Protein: CASSPHGPSRTDTQYF.

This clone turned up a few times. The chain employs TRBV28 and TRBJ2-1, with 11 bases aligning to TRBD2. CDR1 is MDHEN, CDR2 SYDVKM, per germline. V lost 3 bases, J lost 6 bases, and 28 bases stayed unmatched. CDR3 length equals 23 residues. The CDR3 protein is CASSFGLAGVVKESAKGVNEQFF. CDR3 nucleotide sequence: TGTGCCAGCAGTTTCGGACTAGCGGGTGTGGTAAAGGAGTCGGCGAAAGGAGTCAATGAGCAGTTCTTC.

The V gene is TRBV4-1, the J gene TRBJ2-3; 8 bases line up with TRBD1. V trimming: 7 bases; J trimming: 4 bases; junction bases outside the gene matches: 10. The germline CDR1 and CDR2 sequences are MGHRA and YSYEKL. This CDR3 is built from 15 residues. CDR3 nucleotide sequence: TGCGCCAGCACCACAGGACAGGGTACGGCAGATACGCAGTATTTT. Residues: CASTTGQGTADTQYF.

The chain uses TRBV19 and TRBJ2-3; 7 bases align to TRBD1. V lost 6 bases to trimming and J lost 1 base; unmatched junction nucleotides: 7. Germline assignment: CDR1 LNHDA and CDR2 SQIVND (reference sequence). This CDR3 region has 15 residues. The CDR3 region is CASRTGRGGTDTQYF. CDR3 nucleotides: TGTGCCAGTAGGACAGGGAGAGGAGGCACAGATACGCAGTATTTT.

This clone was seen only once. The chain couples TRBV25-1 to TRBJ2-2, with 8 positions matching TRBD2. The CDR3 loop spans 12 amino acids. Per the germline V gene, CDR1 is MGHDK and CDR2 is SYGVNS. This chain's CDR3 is CATSGNAGELFF. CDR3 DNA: TGTGCTACTAGCGGTAACGCCGGGGAGCTGTTTTTT.